Given below is one T cell receptor (beta chain) in context. These data come from a study of cytomegalovirus exposure and HLA in healthy donors. Sequenced by immunoSEQ multiplex PCR; TCRdb stores in-frame clones only, minus some. This sample has over 200,000 clones; approximately 87% occur once, and the top ten carry around 5.6%. CDR3 length: 16 amino acids. The germline V and J ends were trimmed by 2 bases and 0 bases, with 13 bases remaining between them. The germline V gene has CDR1 SGHTA and CDR2 FQGTGA. Source material: PBMCs. The chain employs TRBV7-3 and TRBJ1-1, with D perhaps TRBD1 (5 bases). The TCR originated in a woman younger than 30 in good health and CMV-seronegative. CDR3 loop: CASSLFGEGLNTEAFF. DNA for the CDR3: TGTGCCAGCAGCTTATTTGGGGAGGGGTTGAACACTGAAGCTTTCTTT.